Listed below are T cell receptor beta chains from one sample, sequenced in a study of cytomegalovirus exposure and HLA in healthy donors. This table comes from immunoSEQ multiplex PCR, and its TCRdb copy is limited to in-frame clones, with some not included. The table shows fewer than 150,000 clones, with 70% to 85% occurring only once. The sequencing input was PBMCs. The receptors shown here come from a male donor in good health and CMV-seronegative. Each CDR3 is given with its conserved first and last residue. Each record gives: clone size, V gene, D gene, J gene, CDR3 DNA, CDR3 protein. D genes are given only for firm matches. Clone sizes are given selectively: once, few, many, or a class where the clone is expanded.

clone_size: .; v_call: TRBV29-1; d_call: .; j_call: TRBJ1-1; cdr3_nt: TGCAGCGGGGTGGGGACTTCCCCTCGGAACACTGAAGCTTTCTTT; cdr3_aa: CSGVGTSPRNTEAFF
clone_size: .; v_call: TRBV29-1; d_call: TRBD2; j_call: TRBJ2-1; cdr3_nt: TGCAGCGCCCAGGTTCGGGGGAGGGTTTACAATGAGCAGTTCTTC; cdr3_aa: CSAQVRGRVYNEQFF
clone_size: .; v_call: TRBV7-3; d_call: .; j_call: TRBJ2-1; cdr3_nt: TGTGCCAGCAGCTTAATAGGAGGATCAAACAATGAGCAGTTCTTC; cdr3_aa: CASSLIGGSNNEQFF
clone_size: .; v_call: TRBV7-2; d_call: TRBD1; j_call: TRBJ2-7; cdr3_nt: TGTGCCAGCAGCTTAGCCCCGGGACAGGGGGACTACGAGCAGTACTTC; cdr3_aa: CASSLAPGQGDYEQYF
clone_size: many; v_call: TRBV5-4; d_call: TRBD1; j_call: TRBJ2-5; cdr3_nt: TGTGCCAGCAGCGGCGGACAGGGTGGCGAGACCCAGTACTTC; cdr3_aa: CASSGGQGGETQYF
clone_size: few; v_call: TRBV9; d_call: .; j_call: TRBJ2-7; cdr3_nt: TGTGCCAGCAGCGAGGGTGTGGGGGGCTACGAGCAGTACTTC; cdr3_aa: CASSEGVGGYEQYF
clone_size: .; v_call: TRBV5-1; d_call: .; j_call: TRBJ2-3; cdr3_nt: TGCGCCAGCAGCTCCCCGGCGGGCTACACAGATACGCAGTATTTT; cdr3_aa: CASSSPAGYTDTQYF
clone_size: .; v_call: TRBV5-1; d_call: .; j_call: TRBJ2-5; cdr3_nt: TGCGCCAGCAGCTTGGTAGCGGAAGAGACCCAGTACTTC; cdr3_aa: CASSLVAEETQYF
clone_size: .; v_call: TRBV5-6; d_call: .; j_call: TRBJ2-4; cdr3_nt: TGTGCCAGCAGCTTCCCCGGGGCGGGACAAAACATTCAGTACTTC; cdr3_aa: CASSFPGAGQNIQYF
clone_size: .; v_call: TRBV18; d_call: TRBD1; j_call: TRBJ2-5; cdr3_nt: TGTGCCAGCTCACCACGAGGGGGCCCCGAAGAGACCCAGTACTTC; cdr3_aa: CASSPRGGPEETQYF
clone_size: .; v_call: TRBV7-9; d_call: TRBD1; j_call: TRBJ1-4; cdr3_nt: TGTGCCAGCAGCCCAGGACAGGGGGGTGAAAAACTGTTTTTT; cdr3_aa: CASSPGQGGEKLFF
clone_size: .; v_call: TRBV30; d_call: .; j_call: TRBJ1-5; cdr3_nt: TGTGCCTGGAGTGATCTGGGGGCCGGCAATCAGCCCCAGCATTTT; cdr3_aa: CAWSDLGAGNQPQHF
clone_size: .; v_call: TRBV7-2; d_call: .; j_call: TRBJ2-7; cdr3_nt: TGTGCCAGCAGCCTTCACAGGGAGGGCTACGAGCAGTACTTC; cdr3_aa: CASSLHREGYEQYF
clone_size: .; v_call: TRBV5-1; d_call: TRBD2; j_call: TRBJ2-7; cdr3_nt: TGCGCCAGCAGCCGAGGGCTAGCGGGCTACGAGCAGTACTTC; cdr3_aa: CASSRGLAGYEQYF
clone_size: .; v_call: TRBV28; d_call: .; j_call: TRBJ2-1; cdr3_nt: TGTGCCAGCAGTGCACCCCCTCAGGCGTTCGGTGAGCAGTTCTTC; cdr3_aa: CASSAPPQAFGEQFF
clone_size: .; v_call: TRBV7-9; d_call: TRBD2; j_call: TRBJ2-7; cdr3_nt: TGTTCCAGCAGCCAAGGACTAGCGGGAGGAAGTACGAACGAGCAGTACTTC; cdr3_aa: CSSSQGLAGGSTNEQYF
clone_size: few; v_call: TRBV5-4; d_call: .; j_call: TRBJ1-1; cdr3_nt: TGTGCCAGCGGCGGCGGAGCAGACGCTTTCTTT; cdr3_aa: CASGGGADAFF
clone_size: .; v_call: TRBV27; d_call: TRBD2; j_call: TRBJ2-1; cdr3_nt: TGTGCCAGCCTATCTGCTAGCGGGGGTTACAATGAGCAGTTCTTC; cdr3_aa: CASLSASGGYNEQFF
clone_size: .; v_call: TRBV4-3; d_call: TRBD2; j_call: TRBJ2-7; cdr3_nt: TGCGCCAGCAGCCAAGAGATCGGTGGCGGGACTAACTCCTACGAGCAGTACTTC; cdr3_aa: CASSQEIGGGTNSYEQYF
clone_size: .; v_call: TRBV27; d_call: TRBD1; j_call: TRBJ2-7; cdr3_nt: TGTGCCACCAAGACCACAGGGGGCGGGAGCGAGCAGTACTTC; cdr3_aa: CATKTTGGGSEQYF
clone_size: .; v_call: TRBV6-5; d_call: TRBD1; j_call: TRBJ2-3; cdr3_nt: TGTGCCAGCTCTAAGGGGGCGGGTTCCACAGATACGCAGTATTTT; cdr3_aa: CASSKGAGSTDTQYF
clone_size: .; v_call: TRBV5-1; d_call: .; j_call: TRBJ2-1; cdr3_nt: TGCGCCAGCAGCTTGTGGACTTCCGGGGATGAGCATTTCTTC; cdr3_aa: CASSLWTSGDEHFF
clone_size: once; v_call: TRBV30; d_call: .; j_call: TRBJ2-7; cdr3_nt: TGTGCCTGGAGCAGAGGTCTCGAGCAGTACTTC; cdr3_aa: CAWSRGLEQYF
clone_size: .; v_call: TRBV7-2; d_call: .; j_call: TRBJ2-5; cdr3_nt: TGTGCCAGCAGCATCCTAGGTGGGGGGGAGACCCAGTACTTC; cdr3_aa: CASSILGGGETQYF
clone_size: .; v_call: TRBV6-4; d_call: .; j_call: TRBJ2-1; cdr3_nt: TGTGCCAGCAGTGAAGGGGATGAGCAGTTCTTC; cdr3_aa: CASSEGDEQFF
clone_size: .; v_call: TRBV29-1; d_call: TRBD2; j_call: TRBJ2-7; cdr3_nt: TGCAGCGTTGAAGTTCTAGCGGGAACCTACGAGCAGTACTTC; cdr3_aa: CSVEVLAGTYEQYF
clone_size: .; v_call: TRBV9; d_call: .; j_call: TRBJ2-5; cdr3_nt: TGTGCCAGCAGCCCCCCTGAGAGTCAAGAGACCCAGTACTTC; cdr3_aa: CASSPPESQETQYF
clone_size: once; v_call: TRBV25-1; d_call: .; j_call: TRBJ1-6; cdr3_nt: TGTGCCAGCAGTGCCTCGGCGGCTTCACCCCTCCACTTT; cdr3_aa: CASSASAASPLHF
clone_size: few; v_call: TRBV27; d_call: TRBD1; j_call: TRBJ1-1; cdr3_nt: TGTGCCAGCAGTATCCATCCTACACCGGGACAGGGGATGAACACTGAAGCTTTCTTT; cdr3_aa: CASSIHPTPGQGMNTEAFF
clone_size: .; v_call: TRBV11-3; d_call: TRBD2; j_call: TRBJ2-2; cdr3_nt: TGTGCCAGCAGCCATCCATGGGGGACGGGAGGGCCGGCCGGGGAGCTGTTTTTT; cdr3_aa: CASSHPWGTGGPAGELFF
clone_size: once; v_call: TRBV27; d_call: .; j_call: TRBJ1-6; cdr3_nt: TGTGCCAGCAGTTTAACGGTCCCCTATAATTCACCCCTCCACTTT; cdr3_aa: CASSLTVPYNSPLHF
clone_size: .; v_call: TRBV29-1; d_call: .; j_call: TRBJ2-3; cdr3_nt: TGCAGCGTCTTAGTGCGACGGGGCACAGATACGCAGTATTTT; cdr3_aa: CSVLVRRGTDTQYF